This TCR beta chain emerged from a study of blood T cells in healthy people across ages. It was with a sample-barcoded 5' primer and a J-beta primer mix that a second PCR of about 6 to 12 cycles was run. Each TCR beta cDNA got a 12-nucleotide random molecular identifier. A single record per CDR3 protein comes from TCRdb applying MiXCR to the 5' RACE reads. Here the sample spans just over 1 million distinct CDR3 sequences, less than 50% being singletons. As concerns this clonotype: Its target is unknown.

Whole-study findings and limits: Reliance upon unsorted PBMCs precluded definitive naive versus antigen-experienced comparison.

Germline CDR1 SGDLS, CDR2 YYNGEE. The CDR3 loop spans 16 amino acids. The V gene lost 0 bases and the J gene lost 0 bases, with 12 bases spanning the gap. Healthy individuals of Caucasian origin from Russia, aged roughly 6 to 100, served as donors. For every donor, a draw yielded around 10 milliliters of peripheral blood. The V and J genes are TRBV9 and TRBJ2-5; D may match TRBD1 or TRBD2 (6 bases each). This TCR was recovered from an older woman in good health. Sequenced: blood. In DNA form, the CDR3 reads TGTGCCAGCAGCGTAGGGGGGGCCCTGTACCAAGAGACCCAGTACTTC. Amino acid sequence: CASSVGGALYQETQYF.